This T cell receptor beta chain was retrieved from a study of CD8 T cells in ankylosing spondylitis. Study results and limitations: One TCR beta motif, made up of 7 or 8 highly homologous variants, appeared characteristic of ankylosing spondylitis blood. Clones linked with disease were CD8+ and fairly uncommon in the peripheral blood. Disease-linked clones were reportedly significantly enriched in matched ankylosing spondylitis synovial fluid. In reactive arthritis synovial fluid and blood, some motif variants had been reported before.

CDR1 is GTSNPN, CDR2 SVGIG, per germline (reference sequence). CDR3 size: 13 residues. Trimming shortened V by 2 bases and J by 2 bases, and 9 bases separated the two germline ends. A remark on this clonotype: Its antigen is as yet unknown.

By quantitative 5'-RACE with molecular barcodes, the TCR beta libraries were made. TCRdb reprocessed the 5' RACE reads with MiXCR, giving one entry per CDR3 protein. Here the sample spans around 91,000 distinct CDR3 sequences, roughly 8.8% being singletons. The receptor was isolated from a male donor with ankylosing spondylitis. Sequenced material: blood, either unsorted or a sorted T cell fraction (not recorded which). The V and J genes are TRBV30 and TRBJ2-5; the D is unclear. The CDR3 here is CAWSPDSQETQYF. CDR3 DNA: TGTGCCTGGAGTCCCGACTCTCAAGAGACCCAGTACTTC.